This passage covers 19 T cell receptor beta chains from one sample sequenced in a study of blood T cells in healthy people across ages (dated by TCRdb to the mid-2010s). Library preparation used 5' RACE. Sequencing took place on an Illumina HiSeq 2500. A second PCR of roughly 7 to 11 cycles was performed with a sample-barcoded 5' primer and a J-beta primer mix. TCRdb ran its own pipeline on the public reads, namely fastp trimming at Q25 and MiXCR clone calling, and kept in-frame beta chains. One record per CDR3 amino acid sequence lists the most common genes and DNA. This sample gives just under 750,000 distinct CDR3 sequences in total; roughly 20% of them show up just once. Roughly a fifth of the sample is held by the ten biggest clonotypes. The sequenced material came from blood. The receptor set was obtained from a man aged 65 to 79 in good health.

A word on this clonotype: One junction end does not reproduce the germline sequence, and a read error may be involved. This sequence joins TRBV19 and TRBJ2-1, with 7 bases fitting TRBD2. Germline values: CDR1 LNHDA, CDR2 SQIVND (reference sequence). The CDR3 spans 16 residues. The CDR3 nucleotides read TGTGCCAGTAGCAGATCGCGGGGGATTACTTACAATGAGCAGTTTTTC. It translates to CASSRSRGITYNEQFF.

The chain recombines TRBV5-1 with TRBJ2-7, with 7 bases that match TRBD1. Germline CDR1 reads SGHRS; CDR2 reads YFSETQ. Losses at the gene ends were 0 bases for V and 9 bases for J; bases not matched to a gene: 12. This CDR3 spans 15 amino acids. CDR3 DNA sequence: TGCGCCAGCAGCTTGGCCGTAGGGGGCGCGATTGGGCAGTACTTC. Translating it yields CASSLAVGGAIGQYF.

This clonotype has just a few counts. The chain carries TRBV5-1 and TRBJ2-1; possibly TRBD2 for D (5 bases). This CDR3 comprises 15 residues. The V gene's germline CDR1 is SGHRS and CDR2 YFSETQ. V shed 6 bases and J shed 0 bases, with 13 bases lying between them. This CDR3 is CASTRLPTSYNEQFF. DNA for the CDR3: TGCGCCAGCACCAGACTACCTACCTCCTACAATGAGCAGTTCTTC.

This clonotype has a handful of counts. The germline gene is not matched at one end of the junction; a read error may be the cause. The rearrangement links TRBV27 to TRBJ2-5, with TRBD2 matching over 7 bases. The J call may not be correct, given that the DNA end is closer to TRBJ2-1. This CDR3 is built from 15 residues. Germline V gene sequence: CDR1 MNHEY, CDR2 SMNVEV (reference sequence). CDR3 sequence reads: CAGSRLASGYNEQFF. The CDR3 region has the DNA TGTGCCGGCAGTCGACTAGCAAGCGGGTACAATGAGCAGTTCTTC.

In this sample, this clonotype turned up many times. The rearrangement uses TRBV7-6 and TRBJ1-1, with 10 bases lining up with TRBD1. V lost 4 bases and J lost 1; bases outside the gene matches: 6. The CDR3 consists of 16 residues. Germline V CDR1 and CDR2: SGHVS, FNYEAQ. Here the CDR3 DNA reads TGTGCCAGCAGCTATCACCGGGACAGGGGGAACACTGAAGCTTTCTTT. This translates into CASSYHRDRGNTEAFF.

The chain recombines TRBV21-1 with TRBJ2-7; the table's D call, TRBD2, was not checked against the DNA. TRBV21-1 is designated a pseudogene. This CDR3 has 16 amino acids. CDR3 loop: CASRPWRGQSRYEQYV. CDR3 nucleotide sequence: TGTGCCAGCAGGCCATGGAGGGGCCAAAGCCGATACGAGCAGTACGTC.

This sequence joins TRBV28 and TRBJ1-1; 8 nucleotides match TRBD1. CDR1 and CDR2 from the germline V gene are MDHEN and SYDVKM. This CDR3 has 15 residues. Trimming cost V 5 bases and J 6 bases; bases outside gene matches: 11. As DNA, the CDR3 is TGTGCCAGCAGTCCCGCAGGGGGCCGGGACGCTGAAGCTTTCTTT. The encoded protein is CASSPAGGRDAEAFF.

Comment on this clonotype: This may be a read error: a much more frequent sequence differs by one nucleotide. V usage is TRBV9 and J usage is TRBJ2-1; no clear D gene. The CDR3 contains 15 residues. Germline CDR1 and CDR2: SGDLS and YYNGEE. The CDR3 region has the DNA TGTGCCAGCAGCGCTCGCCTGAGCTCCTACAATAAGCAGTTCTTC. Translated: CASSARLSSYNKQFF.

This clonotype has only a few counts. This chain uses TRBV6-5 with TRBJ2-7; D is unclear. The CDR3 is 13 residues long. Trimming left V 2 bases short and J 4 bases short, with 9 bases between. CDR1 and CDR2 (germline): MNHEY, SVGAGI. The CDR3 loop is CASSYTDGYEQYF. DNA of the CDR3: TGTGCCAGCAGTTACACGGACGGATACGAGCAGTACTTC.

Details on this clonotype: Germline and junction disagree at one end, which may indicate a read error. The CDR3 nucleotides are TGCAGTGCTGGGAAGACGGACAATCAGCCTCAGCATTTT. Residues: CSAGKTDNQPQHF. J is TRBJ1-5 and V is TRBV20-1; D perhaps matches TRBD1 (5 bases). Germline loops: CDR1 DFQATT, CDR2 SNEGSKA (reference sequence). This CDR3 spans 13 amino acids.

This clonotype was seen more than once but under ten times. The CDR3 sequence: CASSLGLAGGQDTQYF. The CDR3 DNA follows: TGTGCCAGCAGCTTAGGGCTAGCGGGGGGGCAAGATACGCAGTATTTT. The rearrangement links TRBV7-8 to TRBJ2-3; 12 positions agree with TRBD2. The CDR3 extends over 16 amino acids. Per the germline V gene, CDR1 is SGHVS and CDR2 is FQNEAQ. V trimming: 1 base; J trimming: 5 bases; junction bases outside the gene matches: 4.

This clonotype was counted a few times. The CDR3, as DNA: TGTGCCAGCAGTTTAGGGCGGGAGTGGGCAGATACGCAGTATTTT. Its translation is CASSLGREWADTQYF. The chain employs TRBV27 and TRBJ2-3; 7 nucleotides align to TRBD2. CDR3 length equals 15 residues. CDR1 MNHEY and CDR2 SMNVEV come from the germline V gene (reference sequence). The ends lost 2 bases at V and 4 bases at J; junction bases unmatched: 6.

The chain carries TRBV4-1 and TRBJ2-1; 15 bases are a match to TRBD2. Matching the DNA end better, TRBJ2-7 makes the J call doubtful. CDR3 size: 16 residues. Germline CDR1 and CDR2: MGHRA and YSYEKL. The CDR3 region is CASSYTGLAGGGEQYF. DNA of the CDR3: TGCGCCAGCAGCTATACGGGACTAGCGGGGGGTGGTGAGCAGTACTTC.

V usage is TRBV6-2 or TRBV6-3 and J usage is TRBJ2-2; D is uncertain. This CDR3 comprises 14 residues. Germline V gene data show CDR1 as MNHEY and CDR2 as SVGEGT. Trimming pared 6 bases from V and 8 bases from J, leaving 16 bases between. The CDR3 region is CASSPRFHGGELFF. CDR3 nucleotides: TGTGCCAGCAGCCCTAGGTTTCATGGTGGGGAGCTGTTTTTT.

The CDR3 is CASSPRGPETQYF. DNA for the CDR3: TGTGCCAGCAGCCCGCGGGGTCCAGAGACCCAGTACTTC. The chain couples TRBV7-9 to TRBJ2-5, with D maybe TRBD2 (6 bases). Germline CDR1 is SEHNR and CDR2 is FQNEAQ (reference sequence). The length of the CDR3 is 13 residues. Trimming removed 5 bases from V and 4 bases from J, with 11 bases in between. The full variable domain, rest sourced from reference TRBV7-9 and TRBJ2-5, is DTGVSQNPRHKITKRGQNVTFRCDPISEHNRLYWYRQTLGQGPEFLTYFQNEAQLEKSRLLSDRFSAERPKGSFSTLEIQRTEQGDSAMYLCASSPRGPETQYFGPGTRLLVL.

This rearrangement joins TRBV5-5 to TRBJ1-2, with 10 bases matching TRBD1. This CDR3 region has 14 residues. Trimming cost V 3 bases and J 4 bases; bases outside gene matches: 3. Germline-derived CDR1 and CDR2 are SGHKS and YYEKEE (reference sequence). In nucleotides, the CDR3 is TGTGCCAGCAGCTGGGACAGGGGCGGCTATGGCTACACCTTC. It yields the protein CASSWDRGGYGYTF.

In its sample, this clonotype was seen a few times. The chain combines TRBV7-2 with TRBJ2-1, with no clear D. The end of the DNA is better explained by TRBJ2-7, so the J call may be wrong. Germline CDR1 SGHTA, CDR2 FQGNSA. The length of the CDR3 is 14 residues. The CDR3 spells CASSLMVSNYEQYF. The CDR3 DNA sequence: TGTGCCAGCAGCTTAATGGTCAGTAACTACGAGCAGTACTTC.

This clonotype was seen only a few times. V is TRBV5-1 and J is TRBJ1-1; no clear D. The CDR3 sequence is 15 residues long. The V end was cut by 0 bases, the J end by 2 bases, with 11 bases between. Germline CDR1 is SGHRS and CDR2 is YFSETQ. The CDR3 loop reads CASSLATGVNTEAFF. CDR3 DNA sequence: TGCGCCAGCAGCTTGGCCACGGGAGTTAACACTGAAGCTTTCTTT.

Only a few counts were recorded for this clonotype. The V and J genes are TRBV5-1 and TRBJ1-3; D might be TRBD1 (5 bases). The CDR3 consists of 15 residues. The V gene's germline CDR1 is SGHRS and CDR2 YFSETQ. V was pared by 5 bases and J by 3 bases, with 15 bases between. The CDR3 here is CASRSGTGFGNTIYF. The DNA of the CDR3 is TGCGCCAGCAGGTCCGGGACGGGTTTTGGAAACACCATATATTTT.